This note documents a single T cell receptor (beta chain) sequence. Patients from Seattle were sampled longitudinally, starting during active infection. This CDR3 is 12 amino acids long. Per germline, CDR1 KGHSH and CDR2 LQKENI. V trimming: 3 bases; J trimming: 7 bases; junction bases outside the gene matches: 3. This sample is part of a study of blood T cell repertoires in COVID-19. About the study: Sample material is recorded as cDNA or gDNA derived from T cells, B-cell-depleted T cells, or PBMCs.

Produced via immunoSEQ multiplex PCR; TCRdb's table is partial and in-frame only. The sample holds 100,000 to 150,000 clones, 80% to 95% seen once. The origin of this receptor is a man in his fifties with COVID-19, enrolled during active disease. J is TRBJ2-7 and V is TRBV18; 7 bases agree with TRBD1. Sequencing was done on a sample of peripheral blood. CDR3: CASSPTGLEQYV. DNA of the CDR3: TGTGCCAGCTCACCGACAGGGTTGGAGCAGTACGTC.